Given below is one T cell receptor (beta chain) in context. The sample is drawn from a study of metastatic and nonmetastatic thyroid tumors. TCRdb used MiXCR to call clones anew from the PCR reads. The data show some 10,000 clones, with 10% to 11% seen just once and more than 6.5% held by the top ten. The length of the CDR3 is 12 residues. V shed 7 bases and J shed 2 bases, with 10 bases lying between them. Germline V lookup: CDR1 SGHRS, CDR2 YFSETQ. Treatment of any kind had been given to no patient before thyroid surgery. The sequenced sample consisted of tumor tissue. The gene calls are TRBV5-1 and TRBJ2-7; perhaps D is TRBD1 or TRBD2 (5 bases each). This clonotype was obtained from a female donor with papillary thyroid cancer or a benign thyroid nodule (not recorded which). Some clones in this sample may be carry-over from other donors' samples. CDR3 nucleotide sequence: TGCGCCAGCCGGGACGGCACCTACGAGCAGTACTTC. Amino acid sequence: CASRDGTYEQYF.